The sample holds a few counts of the clone carrying this TCR beta chain. The antigen remains undetermined. V was trimmed by 4 bases and J by 7 bases, leaving 25 bases between them. CDR1 is SGHAT and CDR2 is FQDESV in the germline V gene (reference sequence). The CDR3 sequence is 18 residues long. The data were taken from a study of T cells in Graves' hyperthyroidism and ophthalmopathy. Turning to the study itself: Peripheral blood was acquired at first diagnosis, ahead of any therapy whatsoever.

TCR beta CDR3 regions were amplified from RNA. Using the HTBI primer set, a first-round RT-PCR was run on the TCR CDR3. TCRdb independently ran MiXCR on the multiplex PCR reads; one entry per CDR3 protein. The sample records roughly 380,000 distinct CDR3 sequences, around 13% being singletons. The study, taken as a whole, reports: Blood also contained most expanded thyroid clonotypes above 0.001.

The sample was blood. V is TRBV11-1 and J is TRBJ1-4; tentatively, D is TRBD1 (6 bases). This TCR derives from a woman aged 60 to 75 with Graves' hyperthyroidism. The CDR3 bases are TGTGCCAGCAGCTACCTGGCCAGGGGCGGACCGGACGGTGAAAAACTGTTTTTT. It codes for CASSYLARGGPDGEKLFF.